A single sample is the source of the 9 T cell receptor beta chains below, sequenced in a study of regulatory T cells in long-lasting Graves disease. According to the study, TCR beta libraries were built with iRepertoire HTBI primers and CDR3-region Arm-PCR. TCRdb re-called the multiplex PCR reads with MiXCR, one entry per CDR3 protein. Of hundreds of thousands of distinct CDR3 sequences listed, roughly 16% are singletons. Described time point: newly diagnosed GD, antithyroid drugs for less than 3 months. PBMC RNA served as the TCR library source. The sample was also linked to a second study, of T cells in Graves' hyperthyroidism and ophthalmopathy.

Sequencing used peripheral blood mononuclear cells (PBMCs), obtained at new diagnosis, from a patient treated with antithyroid drugs. These receptors were taken from a woman in her 30s with Graves disease.

Many counts were recorded for this clonotype. V and J are TRBV27 and TRBJ1-2, with TRBD1 identical over 8 bases. The CDR3 has 16 amino acids. Germline V CDR1 and CDR2: MNHEY, SMNVEV (reference sequence). V lost 4 bases to trimming and J lost 8 bases; unmatched junction nucleotides: 15. The DNA of the CDR3 is TGTGCCAGCAGTTCAGCCGGGACAGGTTGGGTTGGGGGCTACACCTTC. Translated: CASSSAGTGWVGGYTF.

This clonotype was picked up many times. Germline and junction disagree at one end, which may indicate a read error. V and J are TRBV28 and TRBJ1-2; D remains ambiguous. The length of the CDR3 is 13 residues. The germline V gene has CDR1 MDHEN and CDR2 SYDVKM. CDR3 loop: CASSSGDVYGYTF. In DNA, the CDR3 is TGTGCCAGCAGTTCCGGAGACGTCTATGGCTATACCTTC.

This chain joins TRBV3-1 and TRBJ1-5; D remains unclear. Germline V lookup: CDR1 LGHDT, CDR2 YNNKEL (reference sequence). This CDR3 is built from 12 residues. With 1 base removed from V and 6 bases from J, the gap between germline ends came to 4 bases. The CDR3 is CASSQASQPQHF. The CDR3 bases are TGTGCCAGCAGCCAAGCCTCTCAGCCCCAGCATTTT.

Many counts were recorded for this clonotype. The CDR3 is CASSPGPRGNEQFF. The CDR3 DNA is TGTGCCAGCAGCCCCGGCCCAAGGGGCAATGAGCAGTTCTTC. The chain couples TRBV25-1 to TRBJ2-1; a possible D gene is TRBD1 (5 bases). Trimming removed 6 bases from V and 6 bases from J, with 15 bases in between. Germline-derived CDR1 and CDR2 are MGHDK and SYGVNS. The length of the CDR3 is 14 residues.

Points on this clonotype: Possible read error: a much larger clone is one base away. The gene calls are TRBV7-6 and TRBJ2-7; the match to TRBD1 covers 8 bases. The CDR3 spans 15 residues. Per the germline V gene, CDR1 is SGHVS and CDR2 is FNYEAQ. V shed 3 bases, J shed 4 bases, and the junction held 8 bases outside the gene matches. The CDR3 nucleotides are TGTGCCAGCAGCTTTGAGGACAGGGCAAGGTACGAGCAGTACTTC. Translating gives CASSFEDRARYEQYF.

This clonotype was recorded many times. The chain employs TRBV3-1 and TRBJ2-1; D ambiguous. Germline CDR1 is LGHDT and CDR2 is YNNKEL (reference sequence). The CDR3 consists of 15 residues. The V gene lost 2 bases and the J gene lost 9 bases, with 17 bases spanning the gap. The CDR3 DNA reads as TGTGCCAGCAGCCAACCGGCGGTACCCTTGAGTGAGCAGTTCTTC. Protein product: CASSQPAVPLSEQFF.

This clonotype has at least ten counts. The V call is TRBV7-3, the J call TRBJ2-3; D is undetermined. Per germline, CDR1 SGHTA and CDR2 FQGTGA. The CDR3 length is 13 residues. V lost 1 base and J lost 6, with 8 bases in between. CDR3 in amino acids: CASSLSGKDTQYF. CDR3 sequence (DNA): TGTGCCAGCAGCTTAAGCGGCAAGGATACGCAGTATTTT.

This clonotype was detected ten times or more. J is TRBJ2-3 and V is TRBV7-2; D is uncertain. The germline gives CDR1 SGHTA, CDR2 FQGNSA. The CDR3 sequence is 13 residues long. V was trimmed by 1 base and J by 4 bases, leaving 6 bases between them. The CDR3 sequence is CASSLGSADTQYF. CDR3 coding DNA: TGTGCCAGCAGCTTAGGCAGTGCAGATACGCAGTATTTT.

V gene TRBV5-5 combines with J gene TRBJ1-1, with D maybe TRBD1 (5 bases). Germline CDR1 SGHKS, CDR2 YYEKEE (reference sequence). V was pared by 6 bases and J by 7 bases, with 13 bases between. The CDR3 loop spans 12 amino acids. CDR3 in DNA: TGTGCCAGCACCTGGTCGGGGGTTGAAGCTTTCTTT. Translation: CASTWSGVEAFF.